Presented here are 8 T cell receptor beta chains from one specimen sequenced in a study of T cells after yellow fever vaccination. Each CDR3 protein gets one entry after TCRdb re-called the 5' RACE reads with MiXCR. In the table there are fewer than 400,000 distinct CDR3 sequences, 6.2% of which are singletons. The input for sequencing was PBMCs, taken 5 days after the yellow fever booster vaccination. The receptor source for this set is a man between 25 and 39 years old who received the YFV17D yellow fever vaccine.

This clonotype has a count of ten or more. The genes are TRBV5-1 and TRBJ1-2; the D is unclear. The V gene lost 0 bases and the J gene lost 8 bases, with 23 bases spanning the gap. The germline gives CDR1 SGHRS, CDR2 YFSETQ. The CDR3 spans 17 residues. The chain's CDR3 is CASSLVSNNRGLGGYTF. In DNA form, the CDR3 reads TGCGCCAGCAGCTTGGTTTCAAATAACCGCGGACTGGGGGGCTACACCTTC. The full variable domain, completed using reference TRBV5-1 and TRBJ1-2, is KAGVTQTPRYLIKTRGQQVTLSCSPISGHRSVSWYQQTPGQGLQFLFEYFSETQRNKGNFPGRFSGRQFSNSRSEMNVSTLELGDSALYLCASSLVSNNRGLGGYTFGSGTRLTVV.

This clonotype was seen a handful of times. This may be a read error, as it is one base from a much larger clone. The genes are TRBV20-1 and TRBJ1-1; D perhaps matches TRBD1 (5 bases). This CDR3 has 14 amino acids. Germline-derived CDR1 and CDR2 are DFQATT and SNEGSKA (reference sequence). The CDR3 loop reads CCARDARSGTEAFF. CDR3 nucleotides: TGCTGTGCTAGAGATGCCAGATCAGGGACTGAAGCTTTCTTT.

The chain joins TRBV13 to TRBJ1-6; 7 nucleotides match TRBD1. CDR1 and CDR2 from the germline V gene are PRHDT and FYEKMQ (reference sequence). The ends lost 3 bases at V and 6 bases at J; junction bases unmatched: 2. The CDR3 contains 14 residues. The CDR3 DNA sequence: TGTGCCAGCAGCTTCCAGGGGGGTAATTCACCCCTCCACTTT. Translation gives CASSFQGGNSPLHF.

This clonotype was found many times. The chain couples TRBV27 to TRBJ2-1; TRBD2 is a possible D gene (6 bases). This CDR3 has 10 residues. V was cut by 8 bases and J by 14 bases, with 13 bases left in between. The germline CDR1 and CDR2 sequences are MNHEY and SMNVEV (reference sequence). For the CDR3, the DNA is TGTGCCAGCGGGGGACTTGTGAAGTTCTTC. This codes for CASGGLVKFF.

The chain recombines TRBV29-1 with TRBJ2-5, with D possibly being TRBD2 (5 bases). Trimming removed 0 bases from V and 4 bases from J, with 12 bases in between. This CDR3 is 14 amino acids long. CDR1 and CDR2 (germline): SQVTM, ANQGSEA. This CDR3 is CSVEDWRRAETQYF. CDR3 coding DNA: TGCAGCGTTGAAGATTGGAGGAGAGCAGAGACCCAGTACTTC.

At least ten counts were recorded for this clonotype. The genes are TRBV30 and TRBJ2-5; TRBD2 matches at 7 bases. The CDR3 covers 17 residues. Germline V gene data show CDR1 as GTSNPN and CDR2 as SVGIG (reference sequence). The V segment lost 2 bases and the J segment 4 bases; nucleotides outside the gene matches: 16. The CDR3 region is CAWSTLGRPREGETQYF. DNA for the CDR3: TGTGCCTGGAGTACTCTGGGACGGCCCAGGGAGGGAGAGACCCAGTACTTC.

This clonotype was counted ten times or more. The J gene is TRBJ2-7, the V gene TRBV5-1, with D possibly being TRBD2 (5 bases). The germline V and J ends were trimmed by 0 bases and 6 bases, with 13 bases remaining between them. Per the germline V gene, CDR1 is SGHRS and CDR2 is YFSETQ. The CDR3 is made up of 14 amino acids. CDR3 in DNA: TGCGCCAGCAGCTTGGCCGAAGCGGTTTCCGAGCAGTACTTC. Translated: CASSLAEAVSEQYF.

The table lists this clonotype with a few counts. J is TRBJ1-1 and V is TRBV5-1, with D possibly being TRBD1 (6 bases). V gave up 7 bases and J gave up 5 bases, with 15 bases separating them. Germline V lookup: CDR1 SGHRS, CDR2 YFSETQ. The CDR3 is 13 amino acids. The CDR3 bases are TGCGCCAGCCAGGGGCAGGGCGAGACTGAAGCTTTCTTT. Its translation is CASQGQGETEAFF.